This T cell receptor beta chain appears in the sequencing data of a study of shared clonotypes between healthy human individuals. Running of the assay took place at deep level. On sorted subsets, replicate PCRs used roughly 220 ng DNA, or 30,000 or so T cell genomes. Clones were read by immunoSEQ multiplex PCR, and TCRdb kept only the in-frame ones, dropping some. The sample holds hundreds of thousands of clones, 90% to 96% seen once. Study-wide results and limits: With several donors compared, approximately 5.5% of naive CD4 clonotypes were shared. Generation probabilities of non-shared clonotypes were lower (relative to those shared by all four donors).

Note on this clone: Its target is unknown.

This clonotype was sampled from a woman in her 30s in good health. The sequencing input was naive CD4+ T cells sorted from blood. Sample subset: CD45RA+ positively selected.

Here the CDR3 DNA reads TGTGCCACCAAATATAGGGTCCAGGGGCGATACGAGCAGTACTTC. Its translation is CATKYRVQGRYEQYF. V is TRBV28 and J is TRBJ2-7; TRBD1 might be the D (6 bases). CDR3 length equals 15 residues. Trimming shortened V by 10 bases and J by 4 bases, and 23 bases separated the two germline ends. Germline loops: CDR1 MDHEN, CDR2 SYDVKM. Full variable domain (outside the CDR3, taken from reference TRBV28 and TRBJ2-7): DVKVTQSSRYLVKRTGEKVFLECVQDMDHENMFWYRQDPGLGLRLIYFSYDVKMKEKGDIPEGYSVSREKKERFSLILESASTNQTSMYLCATKYRVQGRYEQYFGPGTRLTVT.